Sequencing of this T cell receptor (beta chain) was carried out in a study of cytomegalovirus exposure and HLA in healthy donors. A word on this clone: Its target is unknown.

With 60 Vbeta and 13 Jbeta primers, the PCR was carried out. The table came from immunoSEQ multiplex PCR; TCRdb's copy has only in-frame clones and leaves some out. The data show 80,000 to 95,000 clones, with about 67% seen just once and around 15% held by the top ten. Trimming removed 3 bases from V and 7 bases from J; junction bases left unmatched: 8. Germline values: CDR1 SQVTM, CDR2 ANQGSEA. The CDR3 loop spans 13 amino acids. Points from the study as a whole: Earlier findings revealed that most TCR beta V segments proved productive either about 87% or about 30% of the time. Researchers catalogued over 150 TCR beta chains as cytomegalovirus-associated.

The chain links TRBV29-1 to TRBJ2-7, with 8 bases aligning to TRBD2. Sequenced input: PBMCs. This receptor was taken from a woman between 18 and 30 years old in good health and CMV-seropositive. CDR3 bases: TGCAGCGTTGAGTTAAGCGGGAGTATTGAGCAGTACTTC. Protein: CSVELSGSIEQYF.